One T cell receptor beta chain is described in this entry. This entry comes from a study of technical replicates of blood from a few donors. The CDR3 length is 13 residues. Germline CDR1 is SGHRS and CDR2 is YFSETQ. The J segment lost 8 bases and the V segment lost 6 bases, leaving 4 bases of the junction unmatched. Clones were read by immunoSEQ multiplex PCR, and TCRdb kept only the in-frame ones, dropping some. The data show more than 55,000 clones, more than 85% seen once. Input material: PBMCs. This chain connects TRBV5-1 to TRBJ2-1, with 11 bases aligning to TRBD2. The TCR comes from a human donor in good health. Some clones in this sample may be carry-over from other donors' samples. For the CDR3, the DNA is TGCGCCAGCATATCACTAGCGGGAGATGAGCAGTTCTTC. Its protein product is CASISLAGDEQFF.